One sample yielded the 30 T cell receptor beta chains listed below, sequenced in a study of control samples from healthy donors and cancer patients. TCRdb's copy holds only in-frame clones and misses some; the assay was immunoSEQ multiplex PCR. The table lists approximately 170,000 clones, roughly 91% of them singletons. Sequencing was carried out using blood. Receptors were obtained from a woman aged 25 to 39 in good health.

The chain carries TRBV7-9 and TRBJ2-7; D possibly matches TRBD1 or TRBD2 (5 bases each). CDR3 length: 14 residues. Germline lookup yields CDR1 SEHNR and CDR2 FQNEAQ (reference sequence). Trimming took 5 bases from V and 0 from J, leaving 11 bases between them. The DNA of the CDR3 is TGTGCCAGCAGCCTCGGGACGGACTCCTACGAGCAGTACTTC. It translates to CASSLGTDSYEQYF.

This chain uses TRBV6-2 or TRBV6-3 with TRBJ1-1; unclear D gene. The ends were cut back, 0 bases at V and 3 bases at J, with 8 bases in the middle. CDR1 is MNHEY and CDR2 is SVGEGT in the germline V gene. CDR3 length: 14 amino acids. CDR3 DNA: TGTGCCAGCAGTTACTCGGCCGGGGACACTGAAGCTTTCTTT. Residues: CASSYSAGDTEAFF.

The chain recombines TRBV6-4 with TRBJ2-6, with 8 bases lining up with TRBD1. The CDR3 totals 15 residues. Looked up from germline, CDR1 is MRHNA and CDR2 is SNTAGT. J gave up 2 bases and V 6 bases, and 3 bases lay outside the gene matches. DNA of the CDR3: TGTGCCAGCAGAGCACAGGGGGCTGGGGCCAACGTCCTGACTTTC. Amino acid sequence: CASRAQGAGANVLTF.

This clone was counted between two and nine times. V is TRBV6-5 and J is TRBJ1-5; maybe TRBD1 (5 bases). CDR1 is MNHEY and CDR2 is SVGAGI in the germline V gene. CDR3 length: 15 residues. V lost 5 bases, J lost 7 bases, and 18 bases lay in between. CDR3 in amino acids: CASSTGTSPRQPQHF. For the CDR3, the DNA is TGTGCCAGCAGTACGGGGACGTCCCCGAGGCAGCCCCAGCATTTT.

This chain connects TRBV6-4 to TRBJ2-1, with TRBD2 matching over 9 bases. With V trimmed by 0 bases and J by 7 bases, 4 bases remained unmatched. This CDR3 has 15 residues. The V gene's germline CDR1 is MRHNA and CDR2 SNTAGT. The CDR3 is CASSDSAGGQNEQFF. For the CDR3, the DNA is TGTGCCAGCAGTGACTCGGCGGGGGGGCAGAATGAGCAGTTCTTC.

The J gene is TRBJ2-1, the V gene TRBV19; possibly TRBD2 for D (6 bases). Trimming removed 3 bases from V and 5 bases from J, with 14 bases in between. Germline lookup yields CDR1 LNHDA and CDR2 SQIVND (reference sequence). The CDR3 runs 15 residues. The chain's CDR3 is CASSISDYLHNEQFF. The CDR3 DNA follows: TGTGCCAGTAGTATCTCGGACTACCTACACAATGAGCAGTTCTTC.

This clone occurred once. The chain uses TRBV5-4 and TRBJ2-7; D is tentatively TRBD1 or TRBD2 (7 bases each). V lost 0 bases and J 5 bases, leaving 15 bases between the germline ends. Germline CDR1 SGHNT, CDR2 YYREEE (reference sequence). This CDR3 has 15 amino acids. CDR3 nucleotide sequence: TGTGCCAGCAGCTTGGAGGCAGGGGGGGAAAACGAGCAGTACTTC. This encodes CASSLEAGGENEQYF.

This chain uses TRBV12-3 or TRBV12-4 with TRBJ1-1; possible D gene TRBD1, 6 bases. CDR3 length: 13 amino acids. V was clipped by 3 bases and J by 4 bases, with 9 bases between them. CDR3 nucleotides: TGTGCCAGCAGTTTCCGCAGGGGCACTGAAGCTTTCTTT. Encoded protein: CASSFRRGTEAFF.

The CDR3 here is CASSSGQGKRKFF. CDR3 sequence (DNA): TGTGCCAGCAGTTCCGGACAGGGGAAGAGAAAATTTTTT. This chain uses TRBV12-3 or TRBV12-4 with TRBJ1-4, with 9 nucleotides matching TRBD1. The V segment lost 4 bases and the J segment 17 bases; nucleotides outside the gene matches: 11. CDR3 length: 13 amino acids.

This clone was seen just once. The chain couples TRBV15 to TRBJ2-4; D call uncertain. This CDR3 has 14 amino acids. Between the trimmed V and J ends, which lost 2 bases and 7 bases, there was a span of 12 bases. Germline CDR1 LNHNV, CDR2 YYDKDF (reference sequence). CDR3 in DNA: TGTGCCACCAGCAGACCCGACTGGGGTAACATTCAGTACTTC. Amino acid sequence: CATSRPDWGNIQYF.

The rearrangement links TRBV14 to TRBJ2-1, with D maybe TRBD1 (5 bases). In germline, CDR1 is SGHDN, CDR2 FVKESK. V was cut by 0 bases and J by 6 bases, with 9 bases left in between. The CDR3 sequence is 14 residues long. CDR3 DNA sequence: TGTGCCAGCAGCCAAGACAGGGCCGGCAATGAGCAGTTCTTC. It translates to CASSQDRAGNEQFF.

The V and J genes are TRBV9 and TRBJ2-3, with TRBD1 matching 10 bases. The J segment lost 4 bases and the V segment lost 3 bases, leaving 11 bases of the junction unmatched. Germline CDR1 is SGDLS and CDR2 is YYNGEE. The CDR3 runs 17 residues. CDR3 sequence reads: CASSASGTGVFSDTQYF. The CDR3 region has the DNA TGTGCCAGCAGCGCCTCCGGGACAGGGGTTTTCTCAGATACGCAGTATTTT.

This chain connects TRBV30 to TRBJ2-1; tentative D call: TRBD1 (6 bases). V was trimmed by 0 bases and J by 6 bases, leaving 12 bases between them. Germline loops: CDR1 GTSNPN, CDR2 SVGIG (reference sequence). This CDR3 has 14 amino acids. In DNA, the CDR3 is TGTGCCTGGAGTGTACCCCAGGGGCTCAATGAGCAGTTCTTC. This codes for CAWSVPQGLNEQFF.

The chain employs TRBV14 and TRBJ2-3, with TRBD2 matching 7 bases. With V trimmed by 2 bases and J by 5 bases, 10 bases remained unmatched. Germline V gene sequence: CDR1 SGHDN, CDR2 FVKESK. The CDR3 sequence is 16 residues long. The DNA for the CDR3 is TGTGCCAGCAGCCAATCGCACCGGCGGGAGAAAGATACGCAGTATTTT. Translated, it gives CASSQSHRREKDTQYF.

The chain combines TRBV7-2 with TRBJ1-1, with 11 bases lining up with TRBD1. The CDR3 sequence is 15 residues long. The trim removed 6 bases at V and 6 bases at J, leaving 9 bases unmatched. Germline CDR1 SGHTA, CDR2 FQGNSA. The CDR3 reads CASSRRTGGIAEAFF. The CDR3, as DNA: TGTGCCAGCAGTAGACGGACAGGGGGCATCGCTGAAGCTTTCTTT.

Worth noting for this clone: Other DNA sequences in the sample encode the same CDR3. CDR3 amino acids: CASSQGGNQPQHF. Written as DNA, the CDR3 is TGTGCCAGCAGCCAAGGGGGGAATCAGCCCCAGCATTTT. The V gene is TRBV3-1 (or the pseudogene TRBV3-2), the J gene TRBJ1-5; D perhaps matches TRBD1 (5 bases). The CDR3 runs 13 residues. Germline assignment: CDR1 LGHDT and CDR2 YNNKEL (reference sequence). Between the trimmed V and J ends, which lost 1 base and 4 bases, there was a span of 5 bases.

V and J are TRBV2 and TRBJ2-5; 8 bases agree with TRBD2. Germline V gene data show CDR1 as SNHLY and CDR2 as FYNNEI. Trimming removed 0 bases from V and 2 bases from J; junction bases left unmatched: 8. CDR3 length: 17 residues. The CDR3 bases are TGTGCCAGCAGTGAAGCGCGGATAGCGGGGCCTCAAGAGACCCAGTACTTC. Amino acid sequence: CASSEARIAGPQETQYF.

This clone was recorded once. One junction end does not reproduce the germline sequence, and a read error may be involved. The chain has TRBV19 and TRBJ2-2; 8 nucleotides align to TRBD1. Germline V CDR1 and CDR2: LNHDA, SQIVND (reference sequence). The CDR3 runs to 15 residues. CDR3 DNA sequence: TGTGCCAGTAGCACCAGGGGGCCCGAACACCGGGGAGCTGTTTTT. It translates to CASSTRGPEHRGAVF. Full variable domain (remainder filled in from reference TRBV19 and TRBJ2-2): DGGITQSPKYLFRKEGQNVTLSCEQNLNHDAMYWYRQDPGQGLRLIYYSQIVNDFQKGDIAEGYSVSREKKESFPLTVTSAQKNPTAFYLCASSTRGPEHRGAVFGEGSRLTVL.

V usage is TRBV5-6 and J usage is TRBJ2-7; D ambiguous. Trimming left V 0 bases short and J 2 bases short, with 9 bases between. The CDR3 is 14 amino acids. Germline V gene sequence: CDR1 SGHDT, CDR2 YYEEEE. CDR3 region: CASSLGLGTYEQYF. The CDR3 DNA reads TGTGCCAGCAGCTTGGGATTAGGAACCTACGAGCAGTACTTC.

This chain connects TRBV5-3 to TRBJ2-1; 10 positions match TRBD2. TRBV5-3 is labeled an ORF, and its function is uncertain. The CDR3 has 16 amino acids. Unmatched junction bases numbered 6, after V lost 4 bases and J lost 2 bases. The CDR3 reads CARSPTSGKTYNEQFF. DNA for the CDR3: TGTGCCAGAAGCCCCACTAGCGGGAAAACCTACAATGAGCAGTTCTTC.

The chain links TRBV18 to TRBJ1-6, with a weak D call TRBD1 (5 bases). This CDR3 comprises 14 residues. Between the trimmed V and J ends, which lost 6 bases and 3 bases, there was a span of 9 bases. CDR1 and CDR2 (germline): KGHSH, LQKENI. The CDR3 loop reads CASSGPSYNSPLHF. CDR3 nucleotide sequence: TGTGCCAGCTCGGGACCGAGCTATAATTCACCCCTCCACTTT.

CDR3 loop: CASSLPLPNSYEQYF. In DNA form, the CDR3 reads TGTGCCAGCAGCTTACCCCTCCCTAATTCCTACGAGCAGTACTTC. The rearrangement links TRBV7-2 to TRBJ2-7, with D unclear. Germline-derived CDR1 and CDR2 are SGHTA and FQGNSA. This CDR3 has 15 amino acids. V was clipped by 2 bases and J by 1 base, with 12 bases between them.

This chain uses TRBV5-6 with TRBJ2-3; D ambiguous. Germline V gene lookup returns CDR1 SGHDT and CDR2 YYEEEE. Trimming took off 0 bases at V and 2 bases at J, with 4 bases between the two ends. This CDR3 has 13 residues. CDR3 bases: TGTGCCAGCAGCTTGGCCATCACAGATACGCAGTATTTT. This sequence encodes CASSLAITDTQYF.

The rearrangement uses TRBV7-3 and TRBJ2-1; 10 bases line up with TRBD2. J lost 5 bases, V lost 0 bases, and 1 base had no gene match. Looked up from germline, CDR1 is SGHTA and CDR2 is FQGTGA. The CDR3 is made up of 15 amino acids. The CDR3, as DNA: TGTGCCAGCAGCTTAACTAGCGGGGGGAACAATGAGCAGTTCTTC. It yields the protein CASSLTSGGNNEQFF.

The chain joins TRBV7-8 to TRBJ2-3; 14 positions match TRBD2. The CDR3 runs 17 residues. Trimming removed 4 bases from V and 0 bases from J; junction bases left unmatched: 3. Germline CDR1 and CDR2: SGHVS and FQNEAQ. The CDR3 DNA follows: TGTGCCAGCAGCTGGGGACTAGCGGGAGTAAGCACAGATACGCAGTATTTT. As protein: CASSWGLAGVSTDTQYF.

CDR3 bases: TGTGCCAGCTCACTCAGGGGGCGCAACACCGGGGAGCTGTTTTTT. It is translated as CASSLRGRNTGELFF. J is TRBJ2-2 and V is TRBV18; 8 bases are a match to TRBD1. The CDR3 is 15 amino acids. The J segment lost 2 bases and the V segment lost 4 bases, leaving 3 bases of the junction unmatched. Looked up from germline, CDR1 is KGHSH and CDR2 is LQKENI.

This clone was observed many times. J is TRBJ1-6 and V is TRBV11-2; possibly TRBD1 for D (6 bases). Per germline, CDR1 SGHAT and CDR2 FQNNGV. The CDR3 runs 15 residues. Trimming stripped 1 base from V and 6 bases from J, with 10 bases between. CDR3 loop: CASSLGRGGNSPLHF. The CDR3 region has the DNA TGTGCCAGCAGCTTAGGCAGGGGTGGTAATTCACCCCTCCACTTT.

The rearrangement links TRBV13 to TRBJ1-1; perhaps TRBD1 as D (5 bases). This CDR3 contains 14 residues. Germline CDR1 and CDR2: PRHDT and FYEKMQ (reference sequence). Trimming removed 3 bases at V and 0 bases at J, with 8 bases between. The CDR3 coding sequence is TGTGCCAGCAGCTTCAGGGCCCTGAACACTGAAGCTTTCTTT. Its translation: CASSFRALNTEAFF.

The V gene is TRBV5-1, the J gene TRBJ2-7, with 9 nucleotides matching TRBD1. Germline-derived CDR1 and CDR2 are SGHRS and YFSETQ. Trimming cost V 4 bases and J 5 bases; bases outside gene matches: 4. This CDR3 is built from 13 residues. Here the CDR3 DNA reads TGCGCCAGCAGCACGGGACAGGGCGACGAGCAGTACTTC. Amino acid sequence: CASSTGQGDEQYF.

This clone was seen once. The chain couples TRBV6-5 to TRBJ2-7, with 8 bases aligning to TRBD1. The J segment lost 3 bases and the V segment lost 0 bases, leaving 1 base of the junction unmatched. Germline CDR1 reads MNHEY; CDR2 reads SVGAGI. The CDR3 consists of 14 residues. In nucleotides, the CDR3 is TGTGCCAGCAGTTACTCGGACAGGGACTACGAGCAGTACTTC. Amino acids: CASSYSDRDYEQYF.